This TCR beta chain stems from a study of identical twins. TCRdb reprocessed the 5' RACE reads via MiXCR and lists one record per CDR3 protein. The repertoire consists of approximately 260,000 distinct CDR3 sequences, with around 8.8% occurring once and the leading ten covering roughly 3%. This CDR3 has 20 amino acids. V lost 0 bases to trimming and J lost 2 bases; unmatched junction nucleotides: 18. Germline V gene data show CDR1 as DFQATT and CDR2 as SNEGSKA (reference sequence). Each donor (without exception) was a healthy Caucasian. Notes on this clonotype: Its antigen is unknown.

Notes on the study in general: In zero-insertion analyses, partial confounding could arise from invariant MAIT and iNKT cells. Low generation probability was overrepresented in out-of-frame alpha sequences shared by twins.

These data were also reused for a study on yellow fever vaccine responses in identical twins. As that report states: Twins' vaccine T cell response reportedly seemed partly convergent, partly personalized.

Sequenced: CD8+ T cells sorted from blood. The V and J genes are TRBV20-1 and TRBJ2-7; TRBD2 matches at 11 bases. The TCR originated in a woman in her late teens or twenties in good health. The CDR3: CSARDLAQTPGTSGTYEQYF. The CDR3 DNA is TGCAGTGCTAGAGATCTTGCCCAAACCCCTGGGACTAGCGGAACCTACGAGCAGTACTTC.